This TCR beta chain was documented in a study of T cell repertoires in cytomegalovirus infection. TCRdb recomputed calls from the reads with MiXCR, one row per CDR3 protein. The data hold 250,000 or so distinct CDR3 sequences, with roughly an eighth observed a single time. This clonotype was observed at least ten times. What it recognizes is unknown. Looked up from germline, CDR1 is ENHRY and CDR2 is SYGVKD. This CDR3 has 16 residues. J lost 5 bases, V lost 2 bases, and 4 bases had no gene match. Study results and limitations: Predominance within the ex vivo response was attributable to HLA-C-restricted CMV-specific TCR beta clonotypes.

The gene calls are TRBV10-3 and TRBJ2-2, with 11 positions matching TRBD2. This sequence was found in a human donor in good health (CMV status not recorded). Some clones in this sample may be carry-over from other donors' samples. Sequenced material: PBMCs. The CDR3 spells CAISERLAGGTGELFF. The CDR3 nucleotides read TGTGCCATCAGTGAGCGTCTAGCGGGAGGAACCGGGGAGCTGTTTTTT.